This passage covers 5 T cell receptor beta chains from one sample sequenced in a study of human T cells and chemical hapten exposure. TCRdb re-called the RACE reads through MiXCR, storing one row per CDR3 protein. This table has some 38,000 distinct CDR3 sequences, roughly 7.6% appearing once. Time point noted: pre-sensitization, week 0. Specified treatment: therapeutic diphenylcyclopropenone sensitization with weekly scalp DPC. Here the sequenced sample was whole blood, taken in connection with sensitization to the hapten diphenylcyclopropenone (DPC). Receptors originate from a woman aged 45 to 65 with alopecia areata. Some clones in this sample may be carry-over from other donors' samples.

This clonotype came up many times. The chain carries TRBV7-9 and TRBJ1-1; weak D call: TRBD1 (6 bases). Germline values: CDR1 SEHNR, CDR2 FQNEAQ (reference sequence). V was cut by 3 bases and J by 4 bases, with 15 bases left in between. The CDR3 is made up of 15 amino acids. The CDR3 spells CASSFVSARGTEAFF. Written as DNA, the CDR3 is TGTGCCAGCAGCTTTGTGTCGGCCAGGGGCACTGAAGCTTTCTTT.

This clonotype was recorded at least ten times. This sequence joins TRBV29-1 and TRBJ2-1; unclear D gene. CDR3 size: 13 residues. V was cut by 7 bases and J by 7 bases, with 17 bases left in between. Germline lookup yields CDR1 SQVTM and CDR2 ANQGSEA. The CDR3 sequence: CSAGPLPSNEQFF. CDR3 nucleotide sequence: TGCAGCGCGGGCCCCCTCCCGAGTAATGAGCAGTTCTTC.

The chain couples TRBV4-2 to TRBJ1-1, with D maybe TRBD1 (6 bases). The germline gives CDR1 LGHNA, CDR2 YNFKEQ. This CDR3 contains 14 residues. The ends were cut back, 3 bases at V and 0 bases at J, with 8 bases in the middle. CDR3 residues: CASSQGQMNTEAFF. CDR3 bases: TGTGCCAGCAGCCAGGGACAAATGAACACTGAAGCTTTCTTT.

The rearrangement links TRBV7-6 to TRBJ2-5; 8 nucleotides align to TRBD1. There are 16 residues in the CDR3. Looked up from germline, CDR1 is SGHVS and CDR2 is FNYEAQ. V was clipped by 1 base and J by 2 bases; unmatched bases: 6. CDR3 in amino acids: CASSLVRTGSQETQYF. CDR3 nucleotide sequence: TGTGCCAGCAGCTTAGTGCGGACAGGGTCGCAAGAGACCCAGTACTTC.

The table lists this clonotype with many counts. The rearrangement joins TRBV2 to TRBJ2-7, with TRBD1 matching 9 bases. The CDR3 spans 16 residues. Per the germline V gene, CDR1 is SNHLY and CDR2 is FYNNEI. V shed 7 bases and J 4 bases; nucleotides not matched to a gene: 14. The CDR3 spells CASNNQEGTGLYEQYF. In nucleotides, the CDR3 is TGTGCCAGCAATAACCAAGAGGGGACAGGGCTATACGAGCAGTACTTC.